Here is one T cell receptor (beta chain) with its context. The data belong to a study of blood T cell repertoires in COVID-19. Study overall: COVID-19 samples, acute and convalescent, were from the United States, Italy and Spain.

Germline loops: CDR1 SGHTA, CDR2 FQGNSA. The CDR3 length is 15 residues. V lost 2 bases and J 9 bases, leaving 14 bases between the germline ends. Self-reported history from a screening survey and questionnaire set each donor's cohort. The table came from immunoSEQ multiplex PCR; TCRdb's copy has only in-frame clones and leaves some out. Of 380,000 or so clones listed, around 87% are singletons. Sequencing used PBMCs or T cells enriched from blood (not recorded which). The clonotype originates from a woman aged 25 to 45 with acute COVID-19. The chain links TRBV7-2 to TRBJ1-6; tentatively, D is TRBD1 (6 bases). CDR3 region: CASSLSNQGTSPLHF. The CDR3 region has the DNA TGTGCCAGCAGCTTATCCAATCAGGGGACTTCACCCCTCCACTTT.